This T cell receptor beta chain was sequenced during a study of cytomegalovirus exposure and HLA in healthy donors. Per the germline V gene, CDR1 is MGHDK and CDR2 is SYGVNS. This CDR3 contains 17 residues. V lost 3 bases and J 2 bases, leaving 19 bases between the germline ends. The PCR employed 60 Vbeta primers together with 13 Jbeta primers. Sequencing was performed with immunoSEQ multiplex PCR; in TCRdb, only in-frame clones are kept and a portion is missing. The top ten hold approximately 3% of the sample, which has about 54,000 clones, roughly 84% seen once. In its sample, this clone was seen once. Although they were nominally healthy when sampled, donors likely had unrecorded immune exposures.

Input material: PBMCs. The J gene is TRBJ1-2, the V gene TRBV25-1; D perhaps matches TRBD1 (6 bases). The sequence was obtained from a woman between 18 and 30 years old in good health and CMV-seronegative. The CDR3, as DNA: TGTGCCAGCAGTGAGAGAGCCGACAGGACCAGGAACTATGGCTACACCTTC. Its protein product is CASSERADRTRNYGYTF.